These 27 T cell receptor beta chains were all obtained from the same sample, sequenced in a study of lymphopenia after photon versus proton radiotherapy. Repertoires were generated with immunoSEQ multiplex PCR, while TCRdb's copy carries only in-frame clones and drops some. The table records about 70,000 clones, 80% to 95% of them present only once. The material was peripheral blood, obtained from a patient treated with photon-based radiotherapy. The receptors originated from a woman aged 40 to 55 with cholangiocarcinoma.

The chain employs TRBV6-1 and TRBJ1-5, with D hard to call. Germline V gene sequence: CDR1 MNHNS, CDR2 SASEGT. V lost 8 bases and J lost 7, with 9 bases in between. The CDR3 sequence is 11 residues long. In DNA, the CDR3 is TGTGCCAGCGGCAAGGAACAGCCCCAGCATTTT. It is translated as CASGKEQPQHF.

The DNA of the CDR3 is TGCGCCAGCAGCTTGGGGACAGGGGCTGACTATGGCTACACCTTC. Amino acids: CASSLGTGADYGYTF. The rearrangement joins TRBV5-1 to TRBJ1-2; 9 nucleotides line up with TRBD1. V was clipped by 0 bases and J by 3 bases; unmatched bases: 3. The CDR3 consists of 15 residues. The V gene's germline CDR1 is SGHRS and CDR2 YFSETQ.

The chain has TRBV5-8 and TRBJ2-1; possible D gene TRBD2, 5 bases. From germline, CDR1 is SGHTS and CDR2 YDEGEE. V was clipped by 0 bases and J by 0 bases, with 7 bases between them. The CDR3 covers 15 residues. CDR3 nucleotides: TGTGCCAGCAGCTTGGGCGGGTTCTCCTACAATGAGCAGTTCTTC. Translating it yields CASSLGGFSYNEQFF.

The chain carries TRBV27 and TRBJ1-5; D remains unclear. The V end was cut by 5 bases, the J end by 1 base, with 15 bases between. This CDR3 has 16 residues. Looked up from germline, CDR1 is MNHEY and CDR2 is SMNVEV (reference sequence). The CDR3 coding sequence is TGTGCCAGCAGTCCCCGGGGATCAAGGAGCAATCAGCCCCAGCATTTT. This sequence encodes CASSPRGSRSNQPQHF.

This chain uses TRBV5-6 with TRBJ1-1; maybe TRBD1 (5 bases). Germline CDR1 SGHDT, CDR2 YYEEEE. Deletions cut 4 bases from V and 4 bases from J, with 17 bases between. The CDR3 is made up of 15 amino acids. The CDR3 bases are TGTGCCAGCAGCCCCTTTCTACAGGTGGGCACTGAAGCTTTCTTT. Amino acids: CASSPFLQVGTEAFF.

This chain joins TRBV30 and TRBJ1-2, with TRBD1 as a possible D gene (6 bases). V lost 1 base and J lost 3, with 9 bases in between. The CDR3 runs 13 residues. The germline V gene has CDR1 GTSNPN and CDR2 SVGIG (reference sequence). CDR3 protein: CAWSGGLYYGYTF. Written as DNA, the CDR3 is TGTGCCTGGAGTGGGGGGCTATACTATGGCTACACCTTC. Variable domain in full (rest from reference TRBV30 and TRBJ1-2): SQTIHQWPATLVQPVGSPLSLECTVEGTSNPNLYWYRQAAGRGLQLLFYSVGIGQISSEVPQNLSASRPQDRQFILSSKKLLLSDSGFYLCAWSGGLYYGYTFGSGTRLTVV.

This rearrangement joins TRBV7-2 to TRBJ2-4; D unresolved. The CDR3 is 14 residues long. The V and J ends lost 1 base and 6 bases respectively, with 10 bases between them. The germline CDR1 and CDR2 sequences are SGHTA and FQGNSA. The CDR3 loop is CASSLDKKGNIQYF. CDR3 nucleotides: TGTGCCAGCAGCTTAGATAAAAAGGGAAACATTCAGTACTTC.

This clone showed up just once. V is TRBV10-3 and J is TRBJ1-2, with D unresolved. The CDR3 sequence is 14 residues long. Germline assignment: CDR1 ENHRY and CDR2 SYGVKD. V dropped 10 bases and J dropped 0 bases, with 15 bases sitting between them. CDR3 sequence: CATSISAANYGYTF. CDR3 sequence (DNA): TGTGCCACTTCAATATCAGCCGCTAACTATGGCTACACCTTC.

The chain employs TRBV30 and TRBJ2-1; D uncertain. Germline CDR1 GTSNPN, CDR2 SVGIG (reference sequence). V shed 2 bases and J shed 10 bases, with 15 bases lying between them. The length of the CDR3 is 13 residues. This CDR3 is CAWSSSVLGEQFF. CDR3 coding DNA: TGTGCCTGGAGTTCAAGTGTACTGGGCGAGCAGTTCTTC.

This chain links TRBV7-3 with TRBJ2-1; no reliable D call. Between the trimmed V and J ends, which lost 5 bases and 6 bases, there was a span of 8 bases. CDR1 is SGHTA and CDR2 is FQGTGA in the germline V gene. The CDR3 consists of 12 residues. CDR3 sequence: CASSADGNEQFF. CDR3 sequence (DNA): TGTGCCAGCAGCGCCGATGGCAATGAGCAGTTCTTC.

The chain combines TRBV7-8 with TRBJ2-1; TRBD2 matches at 8 bases. The CDR3 runs to 18 residues. The V and J ends lost 5 bases and 0 bases, in that order; junction bases with no gene match: 12. Germline V gene sequence: CDR1 SGHVS, CDR2 FQNEAQ. Here the CDR3 reads CASSTKPTSASSYNEQFF. CDR3 nucleotide sequence: TGTGCCAGCAGCACAAAGCCGACTAGCGCGAGCTCCTACAATGAGCAGTTCTTC.

The chain employs TRBV2 and TRBJ1-3; tentative D call: TRBD1 (6 bases). CDR1 is SNHLY and CDR2 is FYNNEI in the germline V gene. The V end was cut by 6 bases, the J end by 1 base, with 13 bases between. The CDR3 has 15 amino acids. The CDR3 sequence: CASSGQLFSGNTIYF. The CDR3 DNA reads TGTGCCAGCAGCGGACAGCTTTTTTCTGGAAACACCATATATTTT. Looking up the rest from reference TRBV2 and TRBJ1-3 gives the full variable domain: EPEVTQTPSHQVTQMGQEVILRCVPISNHLYFYWYRQILGQKVEFLVSFYNNEISEKSEIFDDQFSVERPDGSNFTLKIRSTKLEDSAMYFCASSGQLFSGNTIYFGEGSWLTVV.

The CDR3: CASSLYGQETQYF. CDR3 bases: TGTGCCAGCAGTTTATACGGGCAAGAGACCCAGTACTTC. The chain combines TRBV28 with TRBJ2-5, with D uncertain. This CDR3 has 13 amino acids. V was trimmed by 1 base and J by 2 bases, leaving 5 bases between them. The germline V gene has CDR1 MDHEN and CDR2 SYDVKM. Filled out from reference TRBV28 and TRBJ2-5, the complete variable domain reads DVKVTQSSRYLVKRTGEKVFLECVQDMDHENMFWYRQDPGLGLRLIYFSYDVKMKEKGDIPEGYSVSREKKERFSLILESASTNQTSMYLCASSLYGQETQYFGPGTRLLVL.

This chain links TRBV4-3 with TRBJ2-1; TRBD2 matches at 11 bases. The CDR3 runs to 16 residues. Germline trimming cut 4 bases from V and 8 bases from J; bases unmatched to any gene: 10. The germline V gene has CDR1 LGHNA and CDR2 YSLEER. This CDR3 reads CASSPSAGTSGYEQFF. CDR3 DNA sequence: TGCGCCAGCAGCCCGTCGGCGGGGACTAGCGGATATGAGCAGTTCTTC.

This clone was seen once. The CDR3, as DNA: TGTGCCAGCAGCGAGCCCGATTCTGGCACAGATACGCAGTATTTT. Encoded protein: CASSEPDSGTDTQYF. This chain links TRBV9 with TRBJ2-3; D not certain. Germline loops: CDR1 SGDLS, CDR2 YYNGEE. This CDR3 spans 15 amino acids. V lost 3 bases and J 1 base, leaving 12 bases between the germline ends.

CDR3 loop: CASRTGSGNTIYF. The CDR3 nucleotides are TGTGCCAGCAGGACAGGTTCTGGAAACACCATATATTTT. This chain links TRBV6-6 with TRBJ1-3, with a tentative D call TRBD1 (6 bases). V was shortened by 6 bases and J by 1 base, with 7 bases between the two germline ends. This CDR3 is built from 13 residues. Germline CDR1 is MNHNY and CDR2 is SVGAGI (reference sequence).

The chain is built from TRBV10-1 and TRBJ2-7; 10 positions match TRBD1. The V and J ends lost 4 bases and 3 bases, in that order; junction bases with no gene match: 3. This CDR3 is built from 14 residues. Germline CDR1 and CDR2: WNHNN and SYGVQD (reference sequence). The CDR3 protein is CASSGDRGNYEQYF. The CDR3 nucleotides read TGCGCCAGCAGTGGGGACAGGGGAAACTACGAGCAGTACTTC.

J is TRBJ2-1 and V is TRBV4-3; no clear D. Germline V gene data show CDR1 as LGHNA and CDR2 as YSLEER. Trimming took off 1 base at V and 5 bases at J, with 15 bases between the two ends. The CDR3 covers 16 residues. The CDR3 nucleotides read TGCGCCAGCAGCCAAGGGACCTTAGTAATCCACAATGAGCAGTTCTTC. Amino acids: CASSQGTLVIHNEQFF.

The chain couples TRBV4-1 to TRBJ2-7; TRBD2 agrees at 8 bases. V was clipped by 0 bases and J by 2 bases; unmatched bases: 3. The CDR3 loop spans 15 amino acids. Germline V gene data show CDR1 as MGHRA and CDR2 as YSYEKL. The CDR3 DNA sequence: TGCGCCAGCAGCCAAGATCCGGGGGGGGCCTACGAGCAGTACTTC. Translated: CASSQDPGGAYEQYF.

The chain couples TRBV30 to TRBJ1-3, with D unclear. The CDR3 covers 13 residues. Trimming removed 8 bases from V and 1 base from J, with 12 bases in between. Germline CDR1 is GTSNPN and CDR2 is SVGIG (reference sequence). Here the CDR3 reads CARKKESGNTIYF. The CDR3, as DNA: TGTGCCCGAAAAAAAGAATCTGGAAACACCATATATTTT.

The rearrangement uses TRBV5-1 and TRBJ1-4; 11 nucleotides agree with TRBD1. CDR3 length: 15 amino acids. Germline V gives CDR1 SGHRS, CDR2 YFSETQ. The ends lost 4 bases at V and 8 bases at J; junction bases unmatched: 7. The CDR3 nucleotides read TGCGCCAGCAGCGAGGACAGGGGGCAAGGGGAAAAACTGTTTTTT. Its protein is CASSEDRGQGEKLFF.

The chain is built from TRBV7-2 and TRBJ1-2; 8 bases are shared with TRBD1. Germline CDR1 and CDR2: SGHTA and FQGNSA. The CDR3 sequence is 15 residues long. The J segment lost 5 bases and the V segment lost 3 bases, leaving 8 bases of the junction unmatched. The CDR3 DNA is TGTGCCAGCAGCTTCCCCGACAGGGGAAGGTATGGCTACACCTTC. This sequence encodes CASSFPDRGRYGYTF.

The chain combines TRBV6-6 with TRBJ2-4; TRBD1 aligns across 7 bases. The CDR3 is 16 amino acids. Trimming at V came to 10 bases and at J to 8 bases, leaving 20 bases not matched to a gene. The germline CDR1 and CDR2 sequences are MNHNY and SVGAGI (reference sequence). The CDR3 loop reads CAIRRGQRFSEDIQYF. As DNA, the CDR3 is TGTGCCATTCGCCGGGGACAGAGGTTTAGCGAAGACATTCAGTACTTC.

This sequence joins TRBV27 and TRBJ2-2; D is undetermined. CDR1 and CDR2 (germline): MNHEY, SMNVEV (reference sequence). Trimming removed 5 bases at V and 3 bases at J, with 4 bases between. The CDR3 has 12 residues. DNA for the CDR3: TGTGCCAGCAGTCCGGACACCGGGGAGCTGTTTTTT. It yields the protein CASSPDTGELFF.

The rearrangement links TRBV9 to TRBJ1-1; maybe TRBD1 (6 bases). The CDR3 has 14 amino acids. Germline CDR1 is SGDLS and CDR2 is YYNGEE. V gave up 0 bases and J gave up 6 bases, with 12 bases separating them. CDR3 bases: TGTGCCAGCAGCGTAGGGACAGCGCGTGCTGAAGCTTTCTTT. Translating it yields CASSVGTARAEAFF.

The J gene is TRBJ2-7, the V gene TRBV6-1; D is perhaps TRBD1 (6 bases). Germline CDR1 is MNHNS and CDR2 is SASEGT. The CDR3 consists of 15 residues. V lost 11 bases and J 1 base, leaving 21 bases between the germline ends. CDR3 loop: CACTRSGARSYEQYF. For the CDR3, the DNA is TGTGCCTGCACACGCTCAGGGGCGCGATCCTACGAGCAGTACTTC.

The gene calls are TRBV28 and TRBJ2-2, with D hard to call. This CDR3 comprises 15 residues. Germline CDR1 reads MDHEN; CDR2 reads SYDVKM. Between the trimmed V and J ends, which lost 3 bases and 1 base, there was a span of 9 bases. This CDR3 reads CASSFRARNTGELFF. DNA for the CDR3: TGTGCCAGCAGTTTTAGGGCTAGGAACACCGGGGAGCTGTTTTTT.